The clone carrying this TCR beta chain was counted at least ten times. Its antigen is still unknown. The source of the sample is a study of regulatory T cells in long-lasting Graves disease. CDR3 length equals 13 residues. CDR1 SGHVS and CDR2 FQNEAQ come from the germline V gene. V shed 0 bases and J shed 4 bases, with 5 bases lying between them. Study findings and constraints: Less diverse TCR repertoires were seen in persistent Graves' patients than in newly diagnosed ones. TRBV28, TRBJ1-2 and TRBJ2-5 emerged as the favored segments in persistent disease. Whereas new patients shared 900 to 1,000 public clonotypes, persistent patients shared more, at approximately 2,500.

Time point denoted: newly diagnosed GD, antithyroid drugs for less than 3 months. There was RNA extracted from PBMCs, and the TCR library was made from it. A blood draw put about 9 milliliters of peripheral blood into EDTA tubes. Construction of TCR beta libraries relied on iRepertoire HTBI primers and on Arm-PCR targeting CDR3 regions. TCRdb recomputed calls from the multiplex PCR reads with MiXCR, one row per CDR3 protein. The table lists approximately 400,000 distinct CDR3 sequences, roughly a sixth of them singletons. The sample in question was peripheral blood mononuclear cells (PBMCs), obtained at new diagnosis, from a patient treated with antithyroid drugs. The origin of this receptor is a female donor with Graves disease. The J gene is TRBJ2-3, the V gene TRBV7-8; D not certain. The CDR3 loop is CASSLAAADTQYF. The CDR3 nucleotides read TGTGCCAGCAGCTTAGCGGCGGCAGATACGCAGTATTTT.